The T cell receptor (beta chain) under discussion was sequenced for a study of Graves' ophthalmopathy and Graves' hyperthyroidism. About the study: The stable label applied to hyperthyroidism with no ophthalmopathy within 18 months of follow-up. General observations from the study: Most expanded clonotypes from thyroid (those above 0.001 frequency) were also found in blood. Predictions made by the model for ophthalmopathy progression reached 55% to 71% sensitivity and around 73% specificity.

Germline V gene lookup returns CDR1 SGHTS and CDR2 YDEGEE. Losses at the gene ends were 4 bases for V and 4 bases for J; bases not matched to a gene: 8. The CDR3 has 16 residues. The TCR beta CDR3 regions underwent amplification from RNA transcripts. An initial RT-PCR round employing HTBI primers preceded a second-round multiplex PCR. MiXCR was run by TCRdb on the multiplex PCR reads, yielding one entry per CDR3 protein. The table shows over a million distinct CDR3 sequences, with about 40% occurring only once. Hyperthyroidism patients were newly diagnosed, ill under 2 months, and aged 18 to 65 years. Only a few counts were recorded for this clonotype. The target antigen is unknown.

The chain combines TRBV5-8 with TRBJ2-2; TRBD1 agrees at 9 bases. The sample was peripheral blood or thyroid tissue (not recorded which). The source is an adult man with Graves' hyperthyroidism. The CDR3 protein is CASSPQTGGFTGELFF. In DNA, the CDR3 is TGTGCCAGCAGCCCCCAGACAGGGGGTTTCACCGGGGAGCTGTTTTTT.